The text below deals with one T cell receptor beta chain. This specimen belongs to a study of cytomegalovirus exposure and HLA in healthy donors. The PCR had 60 Vbeta and 13 Jbeta primers. Some clones are missing from TCRdb's copy, which holds only in-frame ones; the method was immunoSEQ multiplex PCR. This sample has 120,000 or so clones, with roughly 85% found just once. This CDR3 contains 14 residues. Germline V CDR1 and CDR2: SGHTA, FQGNSA. Trimming took off 5 bases at V and 6 bases at J, with 14 bases between the two ends. The origin of this receptor is a young man in good health and CMV-seropositive. Sequenced material: PBMCs. The chain couples TRBV7-2 to TRBJ2-1, with D hard to call. CDR3 protein: CASSQALVGNEQFF. The CDR3, as DNA: TGTGCCAGCAGCCAAGCCCTAGTCGGCAATGAGCAGTTCTTC.